The 21 T cell receptor beta chains below come from one sample, sequenced in a study of T cells in Graves' hyperthyroidism and ophthalmopathy. RNA transcripts served as the template for amplifying TCR beta CDR3 regions. HTBI primers were employed in a first-round RT-PCR of the TCR CDR3. TCRdb reprocessed the multiplex PCR reads via MiXCR and lists one record per CDR3 protein. Altogether some 770,000 distinct CDR3 sequences are present, about a sixth being singletons, with the ten largest covering under 9.5%. Sequenced: blood. All receptors come from a man between 18 and 35 years old with Graves' hyperthyroidism.

J is TRBJ1-5 and V is TRBV27; the D is unclear. The CDR3 is 13 residues long. Germline V lookup: CDR1 MNHEY, CDR2 SMNVEV (reference sequence). V was shortened by 3 bases and J by 5 bases, with 8 bases between the two germline ends. The CDR3 reads CASSFRSDQPQHF. The DNA for the CDR3 is TGTGCCAGCAGTTTCCGTTCGGATCAGCCCCAGCATTTT.

This clonotype was detected many times. The chain has TRBV28 and TRBJ2-4; D might be TRBD1 or TRBD2, each matching 6 bases. Germline CDR1 and CDR2: MDHEN and SYDVKM. This CDR3 spans 14 amino acids. V lost 10 bases and J 1 base, leaving 14 bases between the germline ends. This CDR3 reads CATYEGGAKNIQYF. The CDR3 DNA reads as TGTGCCACCTATGAGGGGGGTGCCAAAAACATTCAGTACTTC.

V gene TRBV7-9 combines with J gene TRBJ2-5; 14 bases match TRBD2. The CDR3 consists of 16 residues. The J segment lost 4 bases and the V segment lost 1 base, leaving 2 bases of the junction unmatched. Germline-derived CDR1 and CDR2 are SEHNR and FQNEAQ (reference sequence). The CDR3 loop reads CASSLVGLAGGETQYF. The CDR3 region has the DNA TGTGCCAGCAGCTTAGTAGGACTAGCGGGAGGAGAGACCCAGTACTTC.

Many counts were recorded for this clonotype. V is TRBV28 and J is TRBJ2-7, with D maybe TRBD2 (6 bases). Trimming pared 2 bases from V and 2 bases from J, leaving 16 bases between. The length of the CDR3 is 16 residues. Germline lookup yields CDR1 MDHEN and CDR2 SYDVKM. CDR3 nucleotides: TGTGCCAGCAGTTTAGATGTCGCGGAGGGCCCCTACGAGCAGTACTTC. Its translation: CASSLDVAEGPYEQYF.

The V call is TRBV3-1, the J call TRBJ2-5, with TRBD1 matching 9 bases. The CDR3 consists of 16 residues. The ends lost 2 bases at V and 4 bases at J; junction bases unmatched: 8. CDR1 and CDR2 from the germline V gene are LGHDT and YNNKEL (reference sequence). CDR3 sequence reads: CASSQSLGTGPETQYF. The CDR3 nucleotides are TGTGCCAGCAGCCAAAGCCTGGGGACAGGGCCAGAGACCCAGTACTTC.

As to this clonotype: A junction boundary mismatches the germline segment, possibly from a read error. The chain employs TRBV2 and TRBJ2-7, with 10 nucleotides matching TRBD1. The length of the CDR3 is 14 residues. The germline gives CDR1 SNHLY, CDR2 FYNNEI. The CDR3 here is CAGRRQGASYEQYF. The CDR3 nucleotides are TGTGCCGGCAGGAGACAGGGGGCATCCTACGAGCAGTACTTC.

This clonotype was seen more than once but under ten times. The V and J genes are TRBV6-5 and TRBJ2-7; 8 bases are a match to TRBD1. CDR3 length: 15 residues. Trimming took 0 bases from V and 7 from J; bases not matched to a gene: 8. Looked up from germline, CDR1 is MNHEY and CDR2 is SVGAGI. The CDR3 reads CASSYSGQALGEQYF. CDR3 nucleotide sequence: TGTGCCAGCAGTTACTCGGGACAGGCCTTAGGGGAGCAGTACTTC.

J is TRBJ2-7 and V is TRBV18; 7 positions match TRBD1. V lost 4 bases to trimming and J lost 2 bases; unmatched junction nucleotides: 5. The germline CDR1 and CDR2 sequences are KGHSH and LQKENI. This CDR3 comprises 14 residues. The CDR3 DNA sequence: TGTGCCAGCTCACTTTCGACAGGGACCTACGAGCAGTACTTC. This sequence encodes CASSLSTGTYEQYF.

At least ten counts were recorded for this clonotype. J is TRBJ2-7 and V is TRBV28; TRBD2 aligns across 9 bases. J gave up 4 bases and V 8 bases, and 12 bases lay outside the gene matches. This CDR3 comprises 15 residues. Germline CDR1 reads MDHEN; CDR2 reads SYDVKM. DNA of the CDR3: TGTGCCAGCTCGGGGGCGGGAGGGCCTAAATACGAGCAGTACTTC. Translation gives CASSGAGGPKYEQYF.

This clonotype was counted many times. J is TRBJ2-3 and V is TRBV18; 8 nucleotides agree with TRBD2. V gave up 0 bases and J gave up 8 bases; unmatched junction bases: 7. The CDR3 runs 15 residues. Germline CDR1 reads KGHSH; CDR2 reads LQKENI. In nucleotides, the CDR3 is TGTGCCAGCTCACCACCGGGCGGGAGGATCGCTACGCAGTATTTT. Translation: CASSPPGGRIATQYF.

This clonotype was found a few times. This chain connects TRBV4-2 to TRBJ2-2, with D uncertain. V dropped 0 bases and J dropped 9 bases, with 11 bases sitting between them. The CDR3 sequence is 14 residues long. Germline V gene lookup returns CDR1 LGHNA and CDR2 YNFKEQ. CDR3 nucleotide sequence: TGTGCCAGCAGCCAAGAAGTTGGTCCGCGGGAGCTGTTTTTT. Its protein product is CASSQEVGPRELFF.

This clonotype has at least ten counts. The chain carries TRBV6-1 and TRBJ2-1, with 12 bases that match TRBD2. The CDR3 covers 14 residues. V lost 8 bases and J lost 8; bases outside the gene matches: 7. The V gene's germline CDR1 is MNHNS and CDR2 SASEGT. CDR3 in amino acids: CASGVTSGSDEQFF. The CDR3 bases are TGTGCCAGCGGGGTGACTAGCGGGAGTGATGAGCAGTTCTTC.

The V and J genes are TRBV10-3 and TRBJ2-7, with 11 nucleotides matching TRBD2. CDR1 ENHRY and CDR2 SYGVKD come from the germline V gene. This CDR3 contains 16 residues. With V trimmed by 2 bases and J by 4 bases, 7 bases remained unmatched. The CDR3 region is CAISEPLAGAGYEQYF. DNA for the CDR3: TGTGCCATCAGTGAGCCACTAGCGGGAGCCGGGTACGAGCAGTACTTC.

In its sample, this clonotype was seen many times. The J gene is TRBJ2-7, the V gene TRBV20-1; D is unclear. V lost 6 bases to trimming and J lost 0 bases, with 9 bases between them. The germline gives CDR1 DFQATT, CDR2 SNEGSKA (reference sequence). This CDR3 has 12 residues. CDR3 nucleotides: TGCAGTGCCCCCCTAAGCTCCTACGAGCAGTACTTC. Its translation is CSAPLSSYEQYF.

This sequence joins TRBV20-1 and TRBJ1-3, with no clear D. Germline V gene data show CDR1 as DFQATT and CDR2 as SNEGSKA (reference sequence). CDR3 length: 13 residues. V was trimmed by 3 bases and J by 0 bases, leaving 6 bases between them. The CDR3 spells CSARTPSGNTIYF. CDR3 DNA: TGCAGTGCTAGGACACCCTCTGGAAACACCATATATTTT.

This clonotype was counted ten times or more. The chain links TRBV2 to TRBJ2-1, with 8 positions matching TRBD2. The V and J ends lost 10 bases and 8 bases, in that order; junction bases with no gene match: 13. The germline V gene has CDR1 SNHLY and CDR2 FYNNEI. The CDR3 totals 14 residues. The chain's CDR3 is CAISPGTSLDEQFF. CDR3 in DNA: TGTGCCATAAGTCCCGGGACTAGTCTAGATGAGCAGTTCTTC.

The table lists this clonotype with many counts. J is TRBJ2-7 and V is TRBV27; the match to TRBD1 covers 7 bases. Per the germline V gene, CDR1 is MNHEY and CDR2 is SMNVEV (reference sequence). Losses at the gene ends were 5 bases for V and 7 bases for J; bases not matched to a gene: 11. This CDR3 has 14 amino acids. DNA for the CDR3: TGTGCCAGCAGTACTCCCGACAGGGATTCGGAGCAGTACTTC. Amino acids: CASSTPDRDSEQYF.

This clonotype turned up a few times. The CDR3 here is CASSWTSGATDTQYF. The DNA of the CDR3 is TGTGCCAGCAGTTGGACTAGCGGGGCCACAGATACGCAGTATTTT. This rearrangement joins TRBV27 to TRBJ2-3; 12 nucleotides align to TRBD2. V lost 4 bases and J lost 2; bases outside the gene matches: 1. Germline lookup yields CDR1 MNHEY and CDR2 SMNVEV (reference sequence). The CDR3 is 15 residues long.

The chain employs TRBV29-1 and TRBJ2-7; TRBD2 aligns across 8 bases. The CDR3 is 13 amino acids. Per the germline V gene, CDR1 is SQVTM and CDR2 is ANQGSEA. The trim removed 3 bases at V and 2 bases at J, leaving 3 bases unmatched. CDR3 region: CSVETSDAYEQYF. The CDR3, as DNA: TGCAGCGTTGAGACTAGCGATGCCTACGAGCAGTACTTC.

This clonotype has a count of ten or more. The rearrangement joins TRBV3-1 to TRBJ2-5; a weak D match, TRBD2 (6 bases). CDR1 is LGHDT and CDR2 is YNNKEL in the germline V gene (reference sequence). V lost 0 bases and J 2 bases, leaving 13 bases between the germline ends. The CDR3 consists of 16 residues. CDR3 loop: CASSQDGGVRQETQYF. The CDR3 region has the DNA TGTGCCAGCAGCCAAGATGGCGGGGTGAGACAAGAGACCCAGTACTTC.

The chain recombines TRBV6-2 or TRBV6-3 with TRBJ2-7, with 11 bases fitting TRBD1. The germline V gene encodes CDR1 MNHEY and CDR2 SVGEGT. Losses at the gene ends were 6 bases for V and 7 bases for J; bases not matched to a gene: 8. The CDR3 totals 14 residues. Written as DNA, the CDR3 is TGTGCCAGCAGCACCCGGGACAGGGGGATAGAGCAGTACTTC. Encoded protein: CASSTRDRGIEQYF.